The clone carrying this T cell receptor (beta chain) turned up a few times. The antigen is not known. This sample stems from a study of T-cell memory formation after mild COVID-19. As for the study in general: Largely donor-specific sequence clusters came from a couple of donors. Findings and caveats of the study: Proof of SARS-CoV-2 specificity was absent for the second-wave clones that crested on day 37. Contracting CD8+ clones were enriched in EMRA, CD4+ mainly in CM and EM.

UMIs and sample barcodes were carried by the TCR alpha and TCR beta cDNA libraries that 5'RACE produced using constant-segment primers. In TCRdb, the 5' RACE reads were re-called with MiXCR into one record per CDR3 protein. In the table there are hundreds of thousands of distinct CDR3 sequences, just under 20% of which are singletons. Germline lookup yields CDR1 LGHDT and CDR2 YNNKEL (reference sequence). This CDR3 spans 13 amino acids. V was pared by 1 base and J by 5 bases, with 8 bases between. The chain combines TRBV3-1 with TRBJ2-5, with D possibly being TRBD2 (5 bases). This TCR came from a young man who had mild COVID-19 (a few samples of this study predate the infection). Cell type and time point are not known. Sample: PBMCs or a T cell subset sorted from them (not recorded which). DNA for the CDR3: TGTGCCAGCAGCCAAGCTAGCCCGGAGACCCAGTACTTC. It specifies CASSQASPETQYF.